Presented here are 16 T cell receptor beta chains from one specimen sequenced in a study of blood T cell repertoires in COVID-19. TCRdb's copy holds only in-frame clones and misses some; the assay was immunoSEQ multiplex PCR. The sample lists over 95,000 clones, over 70% occurring once. The sequencing input was peripheral blood. The receptors originated from a man between 45 and 60 years old with acute or convalescent COVID-19.

V usage is TRBV11-2 and J usage is TRBJ1-2; 7 nucleotides line up with TRBD1. This CDR3 comprises 16 residues. The trim removed 5 bases at V and 0 bases at J, leaving 9 bases unmatched. Germline V CDR1 and CDR2: SGHAT, FQNNGV. This CDR3 reads CASSPNRDSANYGYTF. CDR3 nucleotide sequence: TGTGCCAGCAGCCCAAACCGGGACAGCGCTAACTATGGCTACACCTTC.

There are a few counts of this clone. The gene calls are TRBV2 and TRBJ1-1; maybe TRBD1 (5 bases). Trimming shortened V by 7 bases and J by 0 bases, and 9 bases separated the two germline ends. The germline CDR1 and CDR2 sequences are SNHLY and FYNNEI. CDR3 length: 13 residues. CDR3 amino acids: CASILQVNTEAFF. DNA for the CDR3: TGTGCCAGCATTCTACAGGTGAACACTGAAGCTTTCTTT.

V gene TRBV5-6 combines with J gene TRBJ2-3; possible D gene TRBD1, 6 bases. The V and J ends lost 3 bases and 2 bases respectively, with 13 bases between them. The germline CDR1 and CDR2 sequences are SGHDT and YYEEEE. CDR3 length: 15 amino acids. As DNA, the CDR3 is TGTGCCAGCAGCTCGACAGGATATACCACAGATACGCAGTATTTT. Translating it yields CASSSTGYTTDTQYF.

The rearrangement joins TRBV25-1 to TRBJ1-1, with TRBD1 matching over 7 bases. The CDR3 has 14 amino acids. V dropped 3 bases and J dropped 0; count of bases not matched to a gene: 1. Germline V gene data show CDR1 as MGHDK and CDR2 as SYGVNS. The CDR3 nucleotides are TGTGCCAGCAGTGAGACAGGGATGAACACTGAAGCTTTCTTT. Its protein product is CASSETGMNTEAFF.

There are a few counts of this clone. This chain uses TRBV5-4 with TRBJ1-1, with D possibly matching TRBD1 (6 bases). Germline V CDR1 and CDR2: SGHNT, YYREEE (reference sequence). The CDR3 consists of 15 residues. V lost 7 bases to trimming and J lost 5 bases, with 21 bases between them. The CDR3: CASGVEGGRRTEAFF. CDR3 nucleotide sequence: TGTGCCAGCGGGGTCGAGGGGGGGCGCAGGACTGAAGCTTTCTTT.

This chain links TRBV5-1 with TRBJ2-7; D is possibly TRBD1 (5 bases). CDR1 SGHRS and CDR2 YFSETQ come from the germline V gene. Trimming took 1 base from V and 5 from J, leaving 10 bases between them. This CDR3 is built from 13 residues. This CDR3 reads CASSLTGRDEQYF. The CDR3 bases are TGCGCCAGCAGCTTGACAGGAAGGGACGAGCAGTACTTC.

This chain uses TRBV6-5 with TRBJ1-2, with D uncertain. Germline V gene sequence: CDR1 MNHEY, CDR2 SVGAGI. There are 13 residues in the CDR3. V lost 5 bases and J 4 bases, leaving 11 bases between the germline ends. The CDR3 bases are TGTGCCAGCAGTCCCGAGACATTCTATGGCTACACCTTC. It yields the protein CASSPETFYGYTF.

The chain combines TRBV5-1 with TRBJ1-2; tentatively, D is TRBD1 (5 bases). Germline CDR1 and CDR2: SGHRS and YFSETQ. This CDR3 region has 15 residues. Trimming pared 0 bases from V and 5 bases from J, leaving 14 bases between. The CDR3 spells CASSLGAGEGYGYTF. In nucleotides, the CDR3 is TGCGCCAGCAGCTTGGGAGCGGGGGAAGGATATGGCTACACCTTC.

This clone has just one count. The chain couples TRBV19 to TRBJ1-6, with 8 bases fitting TRBD1. V dropped 5 bases and J dropped 7; count of bases not matched to a gene: 7. Germline V gene data show CDR1 as LNHDA and CDR2 as SQIVND (reference sequence). This CDR3 is 15 amino acids long. In DNA, the CDR3 is TGTGCCAGTAGTCTCGGACAGGGTGTGAATTCACCCCTCCACTTT. This gives the protein CASSLGQGVNSPLHF.

The V gene is TRBV6-4, the J gene TRBJ2-7, with D perhaps matching TRBD1 (6 bases). This CDR3 comprises 16 residues. Germline lookup yields CDR1 MRHNA and CDR2 SNTAGT. V lost 1 base and J lost 0, with 13 bases in between. CDR3 amino acids: CASSDYTGNYSYEQYF. CDR3 coding DNA: TGTGCCAGCAGTGACTACACAGGGAACTACTCCTACGAGCAGTACTTC.

This chain links TRBV3-1 (or the pseudogene TRBV3-2) with TRBJ2-1; 9 bases line up with TRBD2. The CDR3 consists of 17 residues. The germline gives CDR1 LGHDT, CDR2 YNNKEL (reference sequence). With 0 bases clipped from V and 3 bases from J, the junction kept 6 bases outside the gene matches. CDR3 coding DNA: TGTGCCAGCAGCCAAGATAGACGGCGGGGGGGCTACAATGAGCAGTTCTTC. This sequence encodes CASSQDRRRGGYNEQFF.

The sample holds many counts of this clone. This chain uses TRBV12-3 or TRBV12-4 with TRBJ2-3, with a possible D match to TRBD1 (5 bases). This CDR3 has 13 amino acids. With 3 bases removed from V and 3 bases from J, the gap between germline ends came to 7 bases. The CDR3 spells CASSFDRTDTQYF. CDR3 bases: TGTGCCAGCAGTTTCGACAGAACAGATACGCAGTATTTT.

With regard to this clone: Other DNA sequences in this sample translate to the same CDR3. The chain carries TRBV3-1 (or the pseudogene TRBV3-2) and TRBJ1-3; D gene unclear. V lost 0 bases to trimming and J lost 3 bases, with 6 bases between them. The CDR3 covers 14 residues. Germline CDR1 LGHDT, CDR2 YNNKEL (reference sequence). CDR3 sequence: CASSQDNGGNTIYF. DNA for the CDR3: TGTGCCAGCAGCCAAGATAACGGTGGAAACACCATATATTTT.

This CDR3 is CATSDLHQGTFNEQFF. CDR3 in DNA: TGTGCCACCAGTGATTTGCACCAGGGGACCTTCAATGAGCAGTTCTTC. The chain combines TRBV24-1 with TRBJ2-1, with a possible D match to TRBD1 (6 bases). Per germline, CDR1 KGHDR and CDR2 SFDVKD. The CDR3 consists of 16 residues. The V gene lost 0 bases and the J gene lost 6 bases, with 14 bases spanning the gap.

This sequence joins TRBV6-6 and TRBJ1-2, with a tentative D call TRBD1 (6 bases). The germline CDR1 and CDR2 sequences are MNHNY and SVGAGI (reference sequence). Deletions cut 0 bases from V and 8 bases from J, with 16 bases between. CDR3 length equals 15 residues. The CDR3 nucleotides read TGTGCCAGCAGTTACTCGTCGCAGGGGATGGGAGGCTACACCTTC. Amino acid sequence: CASSYSSQGMGGYTF.

J is TRBJ1-5 and V is TRBV4-1; 9 bases match TRBD1. Germline assignment: CDR1 MGHRA and CDR2 YSYEKL. After removal of 3 bases from V and 7 bases from J, the junction contained 10 bases not matched to a gene. There are 16 residues in the CDR3. CDR3: CASSQGQGGPGQPQHF. CDR3 DNA sequence: TGCGCCAGCAGCCAGGGACAGGGAGGCCCGGGACAGCCCCAGCATTTT.